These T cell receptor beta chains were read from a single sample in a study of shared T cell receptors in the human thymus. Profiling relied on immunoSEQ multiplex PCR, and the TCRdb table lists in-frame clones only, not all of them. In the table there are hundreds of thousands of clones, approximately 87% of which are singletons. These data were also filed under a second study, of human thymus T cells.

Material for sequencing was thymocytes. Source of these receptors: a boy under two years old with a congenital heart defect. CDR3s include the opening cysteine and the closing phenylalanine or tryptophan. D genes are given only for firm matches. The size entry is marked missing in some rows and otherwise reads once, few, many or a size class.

CDR3: CASRAPGHRQETQYF
DNA: TGTGCCAGCAGGGCCCCGGGACATAGACAAGAGACCCAGTACTTC
J: TRBJ2-5
D: .
size: .
V: TRBV6-1

CDR3: CASSLDPPVQYF
DNA: TGCGCCAGCAGCTTGGACCCCCCGGTCCAGTACTTC
J: TRBJ2-5
D: .
size: .
V: TRBV5-1

CDR3: CASKGYLGETQYF
DNA: TGTGCCTCCAAGGGGTATTTGGGAGAGACCCAGTACTTC
J: TRBJ2-5
D: .
size: .
V: TRBV10-3

CDR3: CATSREGGVYEQYF
DNA: TGTGCCACCAGCAGAGAGGGGGGGGTATACGAGCAGTACTTC
J: TRBJ2-7
D: TRBD2
size: .
V: TRBV15

CDR3: CASSSSTSGALSTQYF
DNA: TGTGCTAGCAGCTCTTCGACTAGCGGGGCTCTTAGTACGCAGTATTTT
J: TRBJ2-3
D: TRBD2
size: .
V: TRBV7-7

CDR3: CASSSEGTYNEQFF
DNA: TGTGCCAGCAGTTCAGAAGGGACTTACAATGAGCAGTTCTTC
J: TRBJ2-1
D: .
size: .
V: TRBV6-6

CDR3: CATSRARGSSYEQYF
DNA: TGTGCCACCAGCAGAGCCCGCGGGAGCTCCTACGAGCAGTACTTC
J: TRBJ2-7
D: TRBD2
size: .
V: TRBV15

CDR3: CAISEGRVGTQYF
DNA: TGTGCCATCAGTGAGGGCCGGGTTGGTACGCAGTATTTT
J: TRBJ2-3
D: .
size: .
V: TRBV10-3

CDR3: CASSQNRGLDYGYTF
DNA: TGCGCCAGCAGCCAAAACAGGGGGCTGGACTATGGCTACACCTTC
J: TRBJ1-2
D: TRBD1
size: .
V: TRBV4-1

CDR3: CASSPRGLAGSLSYNEQFF
DNA: TGCGCCAGCAGCCCCAGAGGGCTAGCGGGATCGCTCTCCTACAATGAGCAGTTCTTC
J: TRBJ2-1
D: TRBD2
size: .
V: TRBV5-1

CDR3: CASSERDRFALGEKLFF
DNA: TGCGCCAGCAGTGAGAGGGACAGGTTTGCCCTGGGTGAAAAACTGTTTTTT
J: TRBJ1-4
D: TRBD1
size: .
V: TRBV10-1

CDR3: CSVEEGQGRYNEQFF
DNA: TGCAGCGTTGAAGAAGGACAGGGGCGCTACAATGAGCAGTTCTTC
J: TRBJ2-1
D: TRBD1
size: .
V: TRBV29-1

CDR3: CASSTQAAGTYEQYF
DNA: TGTGCCAGCAGCACACAGGCGGCGGGAACCTACGAGCAGTACTTC
J: TRBJ2-7
D: .
size: .
V: TRBV5-5

CDR3: CASSLRLAGEPDPTGELFF
DNA: TGTGCCAGCAGCCTGAGACTAGCGGGAGAGCCCGACCCCACCGGGGAGCTGTTTTTT
J: TRBJ2-2
D: TRBD2
size: .
V: TRBV5-4

CDR3: CATQGGGVLSTDTQYF
DNA: TGTGCCACCCAGGGAGGGGGGGTCCTCAGCACAGATACGCAGTATTTT
J: TRBJ2-3
D: .
size: .
V: TRBV28

CDR3: CASSQDPKGGSYNEQFF
DNA: TGCGCCAGCAGCCAAGATCCCAAGGGAGGCTCCTACAATGAGCAGTTCTTC
J: TRBJ2-1
D: .
size: few
V: TRBV4-3

CDR3: CASSSHSLATSSYEQYF
DNA: TGTGCCAGCAGTTCCCACTCACTAGCGACGAGCTCCTACGAGCAGTACTTC
J: TRBJ2-7
D: TRBD2
size: .
V: TRBV28

CDR3: CASSPSGAGVNTEAFF
DNA: TGTGCCAGCTCACCATCGGGGGCGGGGGTGAACACTGAAGCTTTCTTT
J: TRBJ1-1
D: .
size: .
V: TRBV18

CDR3: CATSRTLEGDLSNQPQHF
DNA: TGTGCCACCAGCAGGACTCTTGAGGGAGACCTTAGCAATCAGCCCCAGCATTTT
J: TRBJ1-5
D: .
size: .
V: TRBV15

CDR3: CASNTGPNEKLFF
DNA: TGTGCCAGTAATACAGGGCCTAATGAAAAACTGTTTTTT
J: TRBJ1-4
D: .
size: .
V: TRBV6-5

CDR3: CASSGQGRREKLFF
DNA: TGTGCCAGCTCTGGGCAGGGTAGGCGTGAAAAACTGTTTTTT
J: TRBJ1-4
D: .
size: .
V: TRBV2

CDR3: CASSSLAGGLYEQYF
DNA: TGTGCCAGCAGTTCGCTAGCGGGAGGACTATACGAGCAGTACTTC
J: TRBJ2-7
D: TRBD2
size: .
V: TRBV6-5

CDR3: CASSYSVVGNTEAFF
DNA: TGTGCCAGCAGTTACTCCGTGGTGGGCAACACTGAAGCTTTCTTT
J: TRBJ1-1
D: .
size: .
V: TRBV6-5

CDR3: CASSFRGGTNYGYTF
DNA: TGTGCCAGCAGTTTCCGCGGGGGGACTAACTATGGCTACACCTTC
J: TRBJ1-2
D: .
size: .
V: TRBV28

CDR3: CASRGGESVSSNQPQHF
DNA: TGTGCCAGCAGGGGGGGGGAATCGGTATCTAGCAATCAGCCCCAGCATTTT
J: TRBJ1-5
D: .
size: .
V: TRBV27

CDR3: CASSSPGQGYNEQFF
DNA: TGCGCCAGCAGCTCACCGGGACAGGGCTACAATGAGCAGTTCTTC
J: TRBJ2-1
D: TRBD1
size: .
V: TRBV5-1

CDR3: CASSQDNSQSTDTQYF
DNA: TGCGCCAGCAGCCAAGACAACTCGCAAAGCACAGATACGCAGTATTTT
J: TRBJ2-3
D: .
size: .
V: TRBV4-3

CDR3: CASSGSPDEQYF
DNA: TGTGCCAGCAGCGGAAGCCCGGACGAGCAGTACTTC
J: TRBJ2-7
D: .
size: once
V: TRBV9

CDR3: CASSRLIYNEQFF
DNA: TGTGCCAGCTCGAGACTTATATACAATGAGCAGTTCTTC
J: TRBJ2-1
D: .
size: .
V: TRBV14

CDR3: CASSKTGTGVGTEAFF
DNA: TGTGCCAGCAGTAAAACCGGGACAGGGGTGGGGACTGAAGCTTTCTTT
J: TRBJ1-1
D: TRBD1
size: .
V: TRBV27

CDR3: CASSLLRTSGVRENEQFF
DNA: TGTGCCAGCAGTTTACTCCGGACTAGCGGGGTGCGGGAGAATGAGCAGTTCTTC
J: TRBJ2-1
D: TRBD2
size: .
V: TRBV27